One sample yielded the 6 T cell receptor beta chains listed below, sequenced in a study of T-cell memory formation after mild COVID-19. From the 5' RACE reads, TCRdb called clonotypes with MiXCR, one entry per CDR3 protein. Of about 340,000 distinct CDR3 sequences in the sample, about an eighth were seen once. What was sequenced was PBMCs or a T cell subset sorted from them (not recorded which). These receptors came from a man in his late teens or twenties who had mild COVID-19 (a few samples of this study predate the infection). Cell type and time point are not known.

This clonotype turned up a few times. The J gene is TRBJ1-4, the V gene TRBV6-5; possible D gene TRBD1, 5 bases. Germline lookup yields CDR1 MNHEY and CDR2 SVGAGI. The CDR3 has 13 residues. Trimming took off 5 bases at V and 7 bases at J, with 11 bases between the two ends. CDR3 sequence reads: CASSPGGAEKLFF. The CDR3 DNA sequence: TGTGCCAGCAGTCCCGGAGGGGCTGAAAAACTGTTTTTT.

This clonotype was counted once. The gene calls are TRBV11-2 and TRBJ2-7; the D call may be TRBD1 or TRBD2 (6 bases each). Trimming left V 5 bases short and J 2 bases short, with 16 bases between. The CDR3 sequence is 15 residues long. CDR1 and CDR2 from the germline V gene are SGHAT and FQNNGV. In DNA form, the CDR3 reads TGTGCCAGCAGCCTTAGGGGGGTTGGACCCTACGAGCAGTACGTC. Encoded protein: CASSLRGVGPYEQYV.

This clonotype occurred many times. This chain uses TRBV7-3 with TRBJ2-3, with D uncertain. This CDR3 spans 15 amino acids. V gave up 1 base and J gave up 1 base, with 9 bases separating them. CDR1 and CDR2 (germline): SGHTA, FQGTGA. CDR3 bases: TGTGCCAGCAGCTTAAACCTTAAAGGCACAGATACGCAGTATTTT. Protein sequence: CASSLNLKGTDTQYF.

This clonotype was seen at least ten times. This sequence joins TRBV5-1 and TRBJ2-3; TRBD2 agrees at 8 bases. V gave up 4 bases and J gave up 5 bases; unmatched junction bases: 3. The CDR3 runs to 13 residues. In germline, CDR1 is SGHRS, CDR2 YFSETQ. This CDR3 is CASSVGLGDTQYF. The CDR3 coding sequence is TGCGCCAGCAGCGTGGGACTAGGAGATACGCAGTATTTT.

This clonotype was found a few times. The chain is built from TRBV5-1 and TRBJ2-1; TRBD2 agrees at 13 bases. The V gene end was trimmed by 4 bases and the J gene end by 8 bases; junction bases not matched to a gene: 3. Per germline, CDR1 SGHRS and CDR2 YFSETQ. The CDR3 length is 14 residues. CDR3 coding DNA: TGCGCCAGCAGCCCAGGGACTAGCGGGGATGAGCAGTTCTTC. This gives the protein CASSPGTSGDEQFF.

The gene calls are TRBV6-2 or TRBV6-3 and TRBJ2-7; no clear D. Germline values: CDR1 MNHEY, CDR2 SVGEGT. The CDR3 length is 13 residues. Trimming cost V 5 bases and J 7 bases, with 15 bases left between them. CDR3 in amino acids: CASSPRGYREQYV. The CDR3 DNA reads TGTGCCAGCAGTCCACGTGGCTATCGGGAGCAGTACGTC.